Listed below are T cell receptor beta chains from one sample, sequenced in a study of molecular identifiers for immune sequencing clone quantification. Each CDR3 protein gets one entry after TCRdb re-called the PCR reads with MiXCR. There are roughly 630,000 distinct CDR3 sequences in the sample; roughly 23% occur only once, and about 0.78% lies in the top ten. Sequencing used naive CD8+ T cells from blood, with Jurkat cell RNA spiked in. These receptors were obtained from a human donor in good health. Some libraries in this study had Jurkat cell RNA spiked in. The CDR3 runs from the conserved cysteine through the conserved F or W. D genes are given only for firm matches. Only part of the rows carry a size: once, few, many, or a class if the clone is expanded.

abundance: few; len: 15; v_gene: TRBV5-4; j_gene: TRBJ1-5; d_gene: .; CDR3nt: TGTGCCAGCAGCTTGGCCGGTGAGAGCAATCAGCCCCAGCATTTT; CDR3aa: CASSLAGESNQPQHF
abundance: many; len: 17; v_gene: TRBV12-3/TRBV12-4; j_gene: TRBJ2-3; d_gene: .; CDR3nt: TGTGCCAGCAGTCCCCGTGGAGAGGACCATAGCACAGATACGCAGTATTTT; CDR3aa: CASSPRGEDHSTDTQYF
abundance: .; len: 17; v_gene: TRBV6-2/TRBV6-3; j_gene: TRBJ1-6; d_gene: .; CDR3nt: TGTGCCAGCAGTTACTCGAAAGGGAGTTCGTATAATTCACCCCTCCACTTT; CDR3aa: CASSYSKGSSYNSPLHF
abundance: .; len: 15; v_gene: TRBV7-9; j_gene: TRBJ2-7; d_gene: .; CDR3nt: TGTGCCAGCAGCTTACCGAACGAGCCCGCGGGGGAGCAGTACTTC; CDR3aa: CASSLPNEPAGEQYF
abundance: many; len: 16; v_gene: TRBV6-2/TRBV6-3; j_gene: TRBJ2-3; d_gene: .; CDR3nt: TGTGCCAGCAGTTACTCCGACATCCCCAGCACAGATACGCAGTATTTT; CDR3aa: CASSYSDIPSTDTQYF
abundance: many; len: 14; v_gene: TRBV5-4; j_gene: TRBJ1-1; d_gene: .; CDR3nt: TGTGCCAGCAGTTTCGACGGGAGGAACACTGAAGCTTTCTTT; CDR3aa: CASSFDGRNTEAFF
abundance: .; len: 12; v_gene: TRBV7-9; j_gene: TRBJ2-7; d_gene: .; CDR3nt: TGTGCCAGCAGCTTCGAGAGTAACGAGCAGTACTTC; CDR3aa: CASSFESNEQYF
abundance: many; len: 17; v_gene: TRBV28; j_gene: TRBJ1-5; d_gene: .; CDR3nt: TGTGCCAGCAGTCACCCGAGGACGGCTTATAGCAATCAGCCCCAGCATTTT; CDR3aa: CASSHPRTAYSNQPQHF
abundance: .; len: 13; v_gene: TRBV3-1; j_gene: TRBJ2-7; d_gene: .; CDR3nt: TGTGCCAGCAGCCAAGATGCAATGTACGTGCAGTACTTC; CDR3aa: CASSQDAMYVQYF
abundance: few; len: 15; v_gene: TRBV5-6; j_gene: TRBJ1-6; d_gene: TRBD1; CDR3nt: TGTGCCAGCGGCTTGGTAGGCCAGGGGGTTTCACCCCTCCACTTT; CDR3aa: CASGLVGQGVSPLHF
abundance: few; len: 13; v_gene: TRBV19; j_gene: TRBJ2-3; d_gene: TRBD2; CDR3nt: TGTGCCAGTGGGACTAGCGCCACAGATACGCAGTATTTT; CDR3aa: CASGTSATDTQYF
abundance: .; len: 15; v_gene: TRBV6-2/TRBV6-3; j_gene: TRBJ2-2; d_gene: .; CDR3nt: TGTGCCAGCAGTAACCCGGGACCTCTCCCCGGGGCGCTGTTTTTT; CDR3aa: CASSNPGPLPGALFF
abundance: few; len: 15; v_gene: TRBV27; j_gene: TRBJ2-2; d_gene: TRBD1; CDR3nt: TGTGCCAGCAGGACCGGGACAGGATCAACCGGGGAGCTGTTTTTT; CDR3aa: CASRTGTGSTGELFF
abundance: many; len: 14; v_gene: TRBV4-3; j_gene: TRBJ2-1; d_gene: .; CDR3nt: TGCGCCAGCAGCCAAGGTCCCAGCGTCGATGAGCAGTTCTTC; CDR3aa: CASSQGPSVDEQFF
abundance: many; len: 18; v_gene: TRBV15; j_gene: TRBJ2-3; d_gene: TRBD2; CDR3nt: TGTGCCACCAGCAGAGATCTAGCGGGATTCGATTTCACAGATACGCAGTATTTT; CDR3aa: CATSRDLAGFDFTDTQYF
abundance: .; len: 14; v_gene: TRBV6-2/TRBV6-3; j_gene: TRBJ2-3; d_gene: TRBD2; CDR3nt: TGTGCCAGCAGTTATCTTAGCGGGGCAGATACGCAGTATTTT; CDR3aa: CASSYLSGADTQYF
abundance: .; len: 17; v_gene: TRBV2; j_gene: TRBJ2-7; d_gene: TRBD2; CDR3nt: TGTGCCAGCAGGGAGGGGACTAGCGGGAAAAGGTGGTACGAGCAGTACTTC; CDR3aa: CASREGTSGKRWYEQYF
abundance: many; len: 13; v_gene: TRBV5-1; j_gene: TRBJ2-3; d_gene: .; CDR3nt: TGCGCCAGCAGCTTTGACCGTATGGATACGCAGTATTTT; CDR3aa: CASSFDRMDTQYF
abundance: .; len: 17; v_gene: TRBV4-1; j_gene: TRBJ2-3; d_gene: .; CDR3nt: TGCGCCGGCAGCCAAGATATGTCCAATCAGGGCACAGATACGCAGTATTTT; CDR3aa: CAGSQDMSNQGTDTQYF
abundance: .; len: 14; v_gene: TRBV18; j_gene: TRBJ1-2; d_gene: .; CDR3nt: TGTGCCAGCTCACCACCGGGGATGAACTATGGCTACACCTTC; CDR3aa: CASSPPGMNYGYTF
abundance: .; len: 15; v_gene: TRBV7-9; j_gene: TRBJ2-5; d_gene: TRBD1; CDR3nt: TGTGCCAGCAGCCATTCCACAGGGGACCAAGAGACCCAGTACTTC; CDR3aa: CASSHSTGDQETQYF
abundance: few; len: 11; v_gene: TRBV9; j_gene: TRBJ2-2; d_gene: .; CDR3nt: TGTGCCAGCAGCACCCTCGGGGAGCTGTTTTTT; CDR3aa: CASSTLGELFF
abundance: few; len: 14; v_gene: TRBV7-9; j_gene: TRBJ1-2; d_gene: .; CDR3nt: TGTGCCAGCAGCCCCTCCGAAGGACTCTATGGCTACACCTTC; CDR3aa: CASSPSEGLYGYTF
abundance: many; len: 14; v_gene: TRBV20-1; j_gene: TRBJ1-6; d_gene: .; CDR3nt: TGCAGTGCCCCCGCGTGGGGGGCGAATTCACCCCTCCACTTT; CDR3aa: CSAPAWGANSPLHF
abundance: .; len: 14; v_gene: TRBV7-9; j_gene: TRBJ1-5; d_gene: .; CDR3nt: TGTGCCAGCAGCCCTAGTAGGGAGAATCAGCCCCAGCATTTT; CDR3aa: CASSPSRENQPQHF
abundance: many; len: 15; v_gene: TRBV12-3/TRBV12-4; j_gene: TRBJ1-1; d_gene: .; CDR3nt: TGTGCCAGCAGCAGTTCTCAAGGAGGGGGCACTGAAGCTTTCTTT; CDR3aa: CASSSSQGGGTEAFF
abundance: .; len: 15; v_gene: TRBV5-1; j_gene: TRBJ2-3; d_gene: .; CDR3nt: TGCGCCAGCAGCTCACAACTAGTCCCGGGAGATACGCAGTATTTT; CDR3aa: CASSSQLVPGDTQYF
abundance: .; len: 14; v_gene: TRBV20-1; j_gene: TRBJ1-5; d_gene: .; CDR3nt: TGCAGTGCTAGAGATACGAGGGAGGGGAAACCCCAGCAGTTT; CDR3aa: CSARDTREGKPQQF
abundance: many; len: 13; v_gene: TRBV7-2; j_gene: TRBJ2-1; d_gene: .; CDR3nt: TGTGCCAGCAGCTTAGCAGGGCCAGGAGGGCAGTTCTTC; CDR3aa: CASSLAGPGGQFF
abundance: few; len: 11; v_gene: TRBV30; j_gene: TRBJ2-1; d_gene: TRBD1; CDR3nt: TGTGCCCGGCAGGGGGAGAATGAGCAGTTCTTC; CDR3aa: CARQGENEQFF
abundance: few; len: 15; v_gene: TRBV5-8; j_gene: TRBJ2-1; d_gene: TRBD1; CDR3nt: TGTGCCAGCAGAACCCCCCAGGGGGACTACAATGAGCAGTTCTTC; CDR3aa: CASRTPQGDYNEQFF
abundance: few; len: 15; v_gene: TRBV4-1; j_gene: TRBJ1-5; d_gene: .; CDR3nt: TGCGCCAGCAGCCAAGAAACGCTCGGCAATCAGCCCCAGCATTTT; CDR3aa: CASSQETLGNQPQHF
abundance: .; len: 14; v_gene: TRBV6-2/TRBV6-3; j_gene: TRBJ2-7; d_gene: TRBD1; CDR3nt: TGTGCCAGCAGTTCCGGGACAGGGGCGGGTGAGCAGTACTTC; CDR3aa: CASSSGTGAGEQYF
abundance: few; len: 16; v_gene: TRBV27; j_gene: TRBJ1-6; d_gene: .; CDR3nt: TGTGCCAGCAGTTTATCAAGCGGACAGTCTAATTCACCCCTCCACTTT; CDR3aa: CASSLSSGQSNSPLHF
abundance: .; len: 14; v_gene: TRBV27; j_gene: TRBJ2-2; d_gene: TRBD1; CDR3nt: TGTGCCAGCAGTTTATGGGACAGCACCGGGGAGCTGTTTTTT; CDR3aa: CASSLWDSTGELFF
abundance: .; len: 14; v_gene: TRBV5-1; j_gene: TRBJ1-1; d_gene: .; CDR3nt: TGCGCCAGCAGCTTGGTCAGCCTGAACGCTGAAGCTTTCTTT; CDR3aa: CASSLVSLNAEAFF
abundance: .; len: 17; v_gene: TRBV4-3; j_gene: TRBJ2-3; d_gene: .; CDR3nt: TGCGCCAGCAGCCACGTAGGACCGATTGGATTCACAGATACGCAGTATTTT; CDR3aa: CASSHVGPIGFTDTQYF
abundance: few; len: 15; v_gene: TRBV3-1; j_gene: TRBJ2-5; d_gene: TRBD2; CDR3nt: TGTGCCAGCAGCCAAAGTTTGGCTAGCGGGGCCCCCCAGTACTTC; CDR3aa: CASSQSLASGAPQYF
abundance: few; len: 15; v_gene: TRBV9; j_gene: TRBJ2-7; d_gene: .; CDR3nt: TGTGCCAGCAGCTTTACCTGGGACGGATCCTACGAGCAGTACTTC; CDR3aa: CASSFTWDGSYEQYF
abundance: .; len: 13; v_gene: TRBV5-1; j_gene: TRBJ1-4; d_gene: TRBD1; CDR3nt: TGCGCCAGCCGGGACAGGGCTAATGAAAAACTGTTTTTT; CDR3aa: CASRDRANEKLFF
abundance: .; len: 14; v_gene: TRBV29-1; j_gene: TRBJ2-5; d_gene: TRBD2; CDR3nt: TGCAGCGCTGGGGGAGCGGGAGGAAGGGAGACCCAGTACTTC; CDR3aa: CSAGGAGGRETQYF
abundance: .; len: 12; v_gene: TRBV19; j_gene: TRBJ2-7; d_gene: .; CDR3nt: TGTGCCAGTGGAGGGCCCGCTTTCCCTCCCCACTTC; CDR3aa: CASGGPAFPPHF
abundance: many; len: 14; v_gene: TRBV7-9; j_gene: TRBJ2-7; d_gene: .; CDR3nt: TGTGCCAGCAGCTTAGTTGCGACTAGCTACGAGCAGTACTTC; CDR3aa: CASSLVATSYEQYF
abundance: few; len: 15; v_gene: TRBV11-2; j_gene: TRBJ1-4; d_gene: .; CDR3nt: TGTGCCAGCAGCTTTCGGACAAGGTTTAATGAAAAACTGTTTTTT; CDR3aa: CASSFRTRFNEKLFF
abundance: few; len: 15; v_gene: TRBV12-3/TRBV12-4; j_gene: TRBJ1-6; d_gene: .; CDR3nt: TGTGCCAGCAGTTTCGCTGGAAATGCGGGTTTACCCCTCCACTTT; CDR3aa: CASSFAGNAGLPLHF
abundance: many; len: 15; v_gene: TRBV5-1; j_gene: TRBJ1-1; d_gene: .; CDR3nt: TGCGCCAGCAGCTGGGGGGAGGGTAATCAGATTGAAGCTTTCTTT; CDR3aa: CASSWGEGNQIEAFF
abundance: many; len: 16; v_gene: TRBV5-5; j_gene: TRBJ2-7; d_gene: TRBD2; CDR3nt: TGTGCCAGCAGCTCGGTAACACTAGCGGGAGACTACGAGCAGTACTTC; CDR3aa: CASSSVTLAGDYEQYF
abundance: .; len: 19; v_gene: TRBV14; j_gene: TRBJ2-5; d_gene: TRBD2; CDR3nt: TGTGCCAGCAGCCAAGATCCGACTAGCGGGCAGGGAACACAAGAGACCCAGTACTTC; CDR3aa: CASSQDPTSGQGTQETQYF
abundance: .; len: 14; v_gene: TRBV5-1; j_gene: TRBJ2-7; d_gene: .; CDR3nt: TGCGCCAGCAGCTTCTTTAGCGGCTCCTACGAGCAGTGCTTC; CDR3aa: CASSFFSGSYEQCF
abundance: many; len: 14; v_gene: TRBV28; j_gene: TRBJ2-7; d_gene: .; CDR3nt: TGTGCCAGCAGTCTCGGGACGGACTCCTACGAGCAGTACTTC; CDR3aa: CASSLGTDSYEQYF
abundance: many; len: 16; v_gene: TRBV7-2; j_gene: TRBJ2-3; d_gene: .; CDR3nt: TGTGCCAGCAGCTTACAGGACACCCTTAGCACAGATACGCAGTATTTT; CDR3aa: CASSLQDTLSTDTQYF
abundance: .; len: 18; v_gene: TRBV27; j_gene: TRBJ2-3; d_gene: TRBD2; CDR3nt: TGTGCCAGCAGTTTAGGACTAGCGGGAGGACCAAGCACAGATACGCAGTATTTT; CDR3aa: CASSLGLAGGPSTDTQYF
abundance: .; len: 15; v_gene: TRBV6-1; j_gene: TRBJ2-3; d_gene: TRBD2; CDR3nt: TGTGCCAGCAGTTCCGGGACTAGCAACACAGATACGCAGTATTTT; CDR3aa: CASSSGTSNTDTQYF
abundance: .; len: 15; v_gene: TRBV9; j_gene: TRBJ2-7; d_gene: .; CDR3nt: TGTGCCAGCGGCGACCGGGACGGCTTAGACTACGAGCAGTACTTC; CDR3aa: CASGDRDGLDYEQYF
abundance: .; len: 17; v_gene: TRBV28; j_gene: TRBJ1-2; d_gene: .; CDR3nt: TGTGCCAGCACCCCCCGACGGTCCAACGTAGTATACTATGGCTACACCTTC; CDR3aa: CASTPRRSNVVYYGYTF
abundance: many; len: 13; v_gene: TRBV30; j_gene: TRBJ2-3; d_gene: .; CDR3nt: TGTGCCTGGAGTGTGTACGGGGGAAATACGCAGTATTTT; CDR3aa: CAWSVYGGNTQYF
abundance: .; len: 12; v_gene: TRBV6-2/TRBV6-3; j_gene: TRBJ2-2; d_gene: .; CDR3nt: TGTGCCAGCACCTCTAGCACCGGGGAGCTGCTTTTT; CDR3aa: CASTSSTGELLF
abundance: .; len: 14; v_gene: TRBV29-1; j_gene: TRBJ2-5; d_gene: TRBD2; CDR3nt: TGCAGCGTTGGAGCAGCGGGGGCGGGGGAGACCCAGTACTTC; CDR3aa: CSVGAAGAGETQYF
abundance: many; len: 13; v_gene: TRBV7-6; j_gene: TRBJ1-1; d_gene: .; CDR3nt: TGTGCCAGCAGCCATAGGGGAGACACTGAAGCTTTCTTT; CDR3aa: CASSHRGDTEAFF
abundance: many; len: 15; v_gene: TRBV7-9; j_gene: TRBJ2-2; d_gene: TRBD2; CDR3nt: TGTGCCAGCAGCCACGGGACTAGCGGAACCGGGGAGCTGTTTTTT; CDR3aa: CASSHGTSGTGELFF